This T cell receptor beta chain is drawn from a study of T cell changes during pregnancy in multiple sclerosis. Measured with immunoSEQ multiplex PCR; TCRdb has only the in-frame clones, and not every one. The sample yields about 120,000 clones, about 93% seen once. V gave up 5 bases and J gave up 7 bases; unmatched junction bases: 11. CDR1 and CDR2 (germline): SGHNT, YENEEA. The CDR3 has 17 residues. The chain couples TRBV11-3 to TRBJ2-1; TRBD2 aligns across 13 bases. This TCR derives from a female donor with multiple sclerosis, enrolled in a pregnancy study. Source: peripheral blood, taken before pregnancy. CDR3 in DNA: TGTGCCAGCAGCCCGGGACCGGGACTAGCGGGGAGTAATGAGCAGTTCTTC. It yields the protein CASSPGPGLAGSNEQFF.